The present entry profiles one TCR beta chain with its context. This record belongs to a study of blood T cell repertoires in COVID-19. Study background: T cells, B-cell-depleted T cells, or PBMCs supplied cDNA or gDNA.

The participants were between about 18 and 89 years old and came from 24 US areas. Original data processing: Estimation of nucleated cell counts was performed using reference gene primer amplification. Using immunoSEQ multiplex PCR, the repertoire was profiled, and TCRdb retains in-frame clones only, with some absent. D and trimming come from the DNA, and the V and J calls and clone size come from that table. The data hold 330,000 or so clones, with around 90% observed a single time. The germline gives CDR1 DFQATT, CDR2 SNEGSKA (reference sequence). The V and J ends lost 3 bases and 1 base respectively, with 6 bases between them. The CDR3 is made up of 13 amino acids.

Material for sequencing was PBMCs or T cells enriched from blood (not recorded which). The chain is built from TRBV20-1 and TRBJ2-2; D unresolved. This sequence originates from a woman between 25 and 40 years old who had recovered from COVID-19. The CDR3 here is CSASLGNTGELFF. The CDR3 nucleotides read TGCAGTGCTAGTCTAGGGAACACCGGGGAGCTGTTTTTT.